What follows is one TCR beta chain and its context. The data are from a study of control samples from healthy donors and cancer patients. Using immunoSEQ multiplex PCR, the repertoire was profiled, and TCRdb retains in-frame clones only, with some absent. The table lists about 190,000 clones, approximately 91% of them singletons. V lost 1 base and J lost 2, with 14 bases in between. The CDR3 runs 16 residues. The V gene's germline CDR1 is SGHDN and CDR2 FVKESK. This receptor was taken from a man younger than 40 in good health. The sequencing sample was made of blood. The rearrangement uses TRBV14 and TRBJ1-2; weak D call: TRBD1 (5 bases). CDR3: CASSQVLTDRNYGYTF. The CDR3 DNA sequence: TGTGCCAGCAGCCAAGTTTTGACAGATAGGAACTATGGCTACACCTTC.